Below are 29 T cell receptor beta chains sequenced from a single sample in a study of cytomegalovirus exposure and HLA in healthy donors. It was with 60 Vbeta and 13 Jbeta primers that the PCR ran. Using immunoSEQ multiplex PCR, the repertoire was profiled, and TCRdb retains in-frame clones only, with some absent. Here the sample table reports roughly 73,000 clones. Sequences were obtained from PBMCs. The source of these receptors is a female donor in good health and CMV-seropositive.

The chain links TRBV19 to TRBJ2-4; 9 bases map to TRBD1. Germline V gene sequence: CDR1 LNHDA, CDR2 SQIVND (reference sequence). V lost 4 bases and J lost 0; bases outside the gene matches: 4. The CDR3 has 16 residues. In DNA, the CDR3 is TGTGCCAGTAGTACAGGACAGGGGCGAGCCAAAAACATTCAGTACTTC. This encodes CASSTGQGRAKNIQYF.

This chain joins TRBV5-6 and TRBJ1-5; D is perhaps TRBD1 (6 bases). Germline CDR1 SGHDT, CDR2 YYEEEE. The CDR3 is 14 residues long. V was cut by 4 bases and J by 1 base, with 9 bases left in between. The CDR3 loop reads CASSLTGSNQPQHF. The CDR3 coding sequence is TGTGCCAGCAGCCTAACAGGGAGCAATCAGCCCCAGCATTTT.

V and J are TRBV27 and TRBJ2-1; D is ambiguous. Germline CDR1 is MNHEY and CDR2 is SMNVEV (reference sequence). This CDR3 spans 14 amino acids. Trimming stripped 4 bases from V and 2 bases from J, with 9 bases between. The CDR3: CASSSWPPYNEQFF. The CDR3 coding sequence is TGTGCCAGCAGTTCGTGGCCCCCCTACAATGAGCAGTTCTTC.

The chain is built from TRBV19 and TRBJ2-7, with 7 bases that match TRBD2. This CDR3 has 14 amino acids. Germline assignment: CDR1 LNHDA and CDR2 SQIVND (reference sequence). V was clipped by 6 bases and J by 3 bases; unmatched bases: 8. The CDR3 DNA reads TGTGCCAGTAGCCTTGGACTAGGAGGCTACGAGCAGTACTTC. It codes for CASSLGLGGYEQYF.

Frequency places this clone as medium-sized. The rearrangement uses TRBV4-3 and TRBJ2-2; 8 nucleotides line up with TRBD2. V lost 3 bases to trimming and J lost 5 bases; unmatched junction nucleotides: 8. Germline V CDR1 and CDR2: LGHNA, YSLEER. The CDR3 consists of 16 residues. The CDR3 sequence is CASSQVETSVTGELFF. The CDR3 DNA follows: TGCGCCAGCAGCCAGGTTGAGACTAGCGTGACCGGGGAGCTGTTTTTT.

The V gene is TRBV5-1, the J gene TRBJ1-1; 8 nucleotides line up with TRBD1. This CDR3 has 15 amino acids. Germline trimming cut 2 bases from V and 9 bases from J; bases unmatched to any gene: 12. CDR1 and CDR2 from the germline V gene are SGHRS and YFSETQ. CDR3 loop: CASSLGQGRLEQAFF. In DNA, the CDR3 is TGCGCCAGCAGCTTAGGACAGGGCCGACTCGAACAAGCTTTCTTT.

This chain links TRBV2 with TRBJ2-7, with D tentatively TRBD2 (5 bases). Trimming took 5 bases from V and 0 from J, leaving 11 bases between them. In germline, CDR1 is SNHLY, CDR2 FYNNEI. CDR3 length: 14 amino acids. In DNA, the CDR3 is TGTGCCAGCAGTTCGGGGTTAAGCTCCTACGAGCAGTACTTC. Translated: CASSSGLSSYEQYF.

The chain couples TRBV7-9 to TRBJ2-5; 7 bases line up with TRBD1. The germline gives CDR1 SEHNR, CDR2 FQNEAQ (reference sequence). The CDR3 totals 14 residues. V lost 3 bases, J lost 5 bases, and 6 bases stayed unmatched. Here the CDR3 reads CASSLVGGLETQYF. The CDR3 region has the DNA TGTGCCAGCAGCTTGGTAGGGGGCTTGGAGACCCAGTACTTC.

The chain employs TRBV27 and TRBJ1-5; no clear D. CDR3 size: 13 residues. Germline assignment: CDR1 MNHEY and CDR2 SMNVEV (reference sequence). V was clipped by 6 bases and J by 2 bases, with 8 bases between them. The CDR3 is CASRAQGNQPQHF. Here the CDR3 DNA reads TGTGCCAGCAGGGCGCAGGGCAATCAGCCCCAGCATTTT.

The chain carries TRBV9 and TRBJ2-7; 8 bases are a match to TRBD2. The germline V gene has CDR1 SGDLS and CDR2 YYNGEE. The CDR3 length is 15 residues. The ends lost 2 bases at V and 2 bases at J; junction bases unmatched: 6. The CDR3 sequence is CASSVSSGRTYEQYF. CDR3 DNA sequence: TGTGCCAGCAGCGTTTCGAGCGGGAGAACCTACGAGCAGTACTTC.

The chain links TRBV6-1 to TRBJ2-7; 9 bases match TRBD1. CDR1 and CDR2 from the germline V gene are MNHNS and SASEGT. The CDR3 extends over 14 amino acids. V trimming: 6 bases; J trimming: 4 bases; junction bases outside the gene matches: 7. CDR3: CASRKPGQGYEQYF. The CDR3, as DNA: TGTGCCAGCAGAAAACCGGGACAGGGTTACGAGCAGTACTTC.

This sequence joins TRBV27 and TRBJ1-1; D is ambiguous. This CDR3 has 15 residues. Germline V lookup: CDR1 MNHEY, CDR2 SMNVEV (reference sequence). Trimming removed 8 bases from V and 0 bases from J, with 16 bases in between. The CDR3 DNA sequence: TGTGCCAGCGGGGAGGGCTACCGCATGAACACTGAAGCTTTCTTT. Translation: CASGEGYRMNTEAFF.

This chain joins TRBV10-3 and TRBJ2-3; 8 bases map to TRBD2. Germline trimming cut 5 bases from V and 0 bases from J; bases unmatched to any gene: 4. CDR1 and CDR2 (germline): ENHRY, SYGVKD. This CDR3 has 15 amino acids. CDR3 in amino acids: CAISRSGTSTDTQYF. In DNA form, the CDR3 reads TGTGCCATCAGTCGTAGCGGGACTAGCACAGATACGCAGTATTTT.

The V and J genes are TRBV18 and TRBJ2-7; unclear D gene. Germline V CDR1 and CDR2: KGHSH, LQKENI. Deletions cut 6 bases from V and 0 bases from J, with 18 bases between. The CDR3 totals 16 residues. The CDR3 here is CASSQMDGVSSYEQYF. The CDR3 region has the DNA TGTGCCAGCTCTCAAATGGATGGAGTTAGCTCCTACGAGCAGTACTTC.

The chain employs TRBV29-1 and TRBJ2-3; 8 positions agree with TRBD2. J was trimmed by 2 bases and V by 4 bases; bases with no gene match: 5. Germline V CDR1 and CDR2: SQVTM, ANQGSEA. The CDR3 is 14 residues long. The CDR3 reads CSVGAGGTTDTQYF. The DNA for the CDR3 is TGCAGCGTTGGGGCGGGAGGTACCACAGATACGCAGTATTTT.

The J gene is TRBJ2-7, the V gene TRBV10-3, with 7 positions matching TRBD1. The CDR3 runs to 13 residues. CDR1 is ENHRY and CDR2 is SYGVKD in the germline V gene. Trimming took 8 bases from V and 6 from J; bases not matched to a gene: 10. The CDR3 bases are TGTGCCATCGGGGGACAGTTTGTAGCCGAGCAGTACTTC. It specifies CAIGGQFVAEQYF.

The rearrangement joins TRBV18 to TRBJ2-3; D is undetermined. Between the trimmed V and J ends, which lost 6 bases and 5 bases, there was a span of 15 bases. The CDR3 is made up of 14 amino acids. From germline, CDR1 is KGHSH and CDR2 LQKENI. CDR3 loop: CASSYQVSVDTQYF. The CDR3, as DNA: TGTGCCAGCTCTTATCAGGTGTCTGTAGATACGCAGTATTTT.

The V and J genes are TRBV19 and TRBJ2-3; 8 bases fit TRBD2. Losses at the gene ends were 3 bases for V and 1 base for J; bases not matched to a gene: 6. CDR3 length: 16 amino acids. CDR1 and CDR2 from the germline V gene are LNHDA and SQIVND (reference sequence). The CDR3 here is CASSIGRALGTDTQYF. CDR3 nucleotide sequence: TGTGCCAGTAGTATCGGGAGGGCCCTCGGCACAGATACGCAGTATTTT.

J is TRBJ1-2 and V is TRBV29-1; weak D call: TRBD1 (6 bases). This CDR3 is built from 14 residues. Looked up from germline, CDR1 is SQVTM and CDR2 is ANQGSEA. The V end lost 1 base, the J end lost 3 bases, and 12 bases lay between the germline ends. In DNA form, the CDR3 reads TGCAGCGTTGAAGGGGGGCAGGGCGACTATGGCTACACCTTC. Its protein product is CSVEGGQGDYGYTF.

The J gene is TRBJ2-5, the V gene TRBV27; D call uncertain. Germline CDR1 MNHEY, CDR2 SMNVEV (reference sequence). V was clipped by 5 bases and J by 1 base, with 14 bases between them. The CDR3 extends over 15 amino acids. CDR3 loop: CASSPILGPQETQYF. The CDR3 nucleotides are TGTGCCAGCAGTCCCATCCTAGGTCCCCAAGAGACCCAGTACTTC.

The J gene is TRBJ1-4, the V gene TRBV2; TRBD1 aligns across 7 bases. The CDR3 spans 15 residues. J was trimmed by 6 bases and V by 4 bases; bases with no gene match: 8. The germline V gene encodes CDR1 SNHLY and CDR2 FYNNEI. The CDR3 region has the DNA TGTGCCAGCAGTGGTTTCAGGGGGTCGGATGAAAAACTGTTTTTT. Encoded protein: CASSGFRGSDEKLFF.

Details on this clone: Germline and junction disagree at one end, which may indicate a read error. The genes are TRBV30 and TRBJ1-4; D may be TRBD1 (5 bases). Germline CDR1 and CDR2: GTSNPN and SVGIG (reference sequence). This CDR3 contains 10 residues. The CDR3 is CAWSAGTTIF. The CDR3 nucleotides are TGTGCCTGGAGTGCCGGGACTACAATTTTT.

The V and J genes are TRBV9 and TRBJ2-1, with 10 positions matching TRBD2. This CDR3 comprises 18 residues. CDR1 and CDR2 (germline): SGDLS, YYNGEE. V lost 0 bases and J lost 3; bases outside the gene matches: 9. CDR3 DNA: TGTGCCAGCAGCGTAGATCTAGCGGGAGATGCCGGCTACAATGAGCAGTTCTTC. As protein: CASSVDLAGDAGYNEQFF. The variable domain in full, with the rest retrieved from reference TRBV9 and TRBJ2-1, is DSGVTQTPKHLITATGQRVTLRCSPRSGDLSVYWYQQSLDQGLQFLIQYYNGEERAKGNILERFSAQQFPDLHSELNLSSLELGDSALYFCASSVDLAGDAGYNEQFFGPGTRLTVL.

The V call is TRBV27, the J call TRBJ1-1; 9 bases are a match to TRBD1. The CDR3 loop spans 13 amino acids. Germline CDR1 reads MNHEY; CDR2 reads SMNVEV (reference sequence). The junction had 4 bases not matched to a gene; V was cut back by 6 bases and J by 5 bases. CDR3 sequence (DNA): TGTGCCAGCAGACTAGACAGGGGGACTGAAGCTTTCTTT. Protein sequence: CASRLDRGTEAFF.

The chain employs TRBV4-1 and TRBJ1-2; D is uncertain. Germline V gene sequence: CDR1 MGHRA, CDR2 YSYEKL. The CDR3 has 14 amino acids. Between the trimmed V and J ends, which lost 0 bases and 4 bases, there was a span of 9 bases. CDR3 DNA: TGCGCCAGCAGCCAAGAGGGTGGGCTCTATGGCTACACCTTC. Its translation is CASSQEGGLYGYTF.

The chain combines TRBV4-3 with TRBJ2-1; the match to TRBD2 covers 12 bases. V was clipped by 1 base and J by 7 bases; unmatched bases: 5. This CDR3 has 16 amino acids. Germline V CDR1 and CDR2: LGHNA, YSLEER. The DNA of the CDR3 is TGCGCCAGCAGCCAAGGTTTGGGGACTAGCGGGAATGAGCAGTTCTTC. Translated: CASSQGLGTSGNEQFF.

This chain joins TRBV4-3 and TRBJ2-7, with TRBD2 matching 7 bases. The germline V gene encodes CDR1 LGHNA and CDR2 YSLEER. The junction had 3 bases not matched to a gene; V was cut back by 1 base and J by 3 bases. The CDR3 totals 14 residues. The CDR3 coding sequence is TGCGCCAGCAGCCAAGGGACTAGAGGCTACGAGCAGTACTTC. Its protein is CASSQGTRGYEQYF.

The chain uses TRBV6-1 and TRBJ2-7; possibly TRBD2 for D (6 bases). Germline CDR1 MNHNS, CDR2 SASEGT. The ends were cut back, 7 bases at V and 2 bases at J, with 18 bases in the middle. CDR3 length equals 15 residues. This CDR3 reads CASTPGGAVPYEQYF. CDR3 nucleotides: TGTGCCAGCACCCCAGGAGGGGCAGTTCCCTACGAGCAGTACTTC.

The chain joins TRBV9 to TRBJ2-3, with 8 bases that match TRBD1. CDR1 is SGDLS, CDR2 YYNGEE, per germline. This CDR3 region has 14 residues. V gave up 0 bases and J gave up 5 bases; unmatched junction bases: 2. CDR3 DNA: TGTGCCAGCAGCGTAGCAACAGGGGGAGATACGCAGTATTTT. Translation: CASSVATGGDTQYF.